This T cell receptor (beta chain) was identified during a study of blood T cell repertoires in COVID-19 (dated by TCRdb to the early 2020s). About the full investigation: Samples from collaborators originated in the United States, Italy and Spain and spanned both the acute and convalescent phases of COVID-19. Samples came from the ongoing ImmuneRACE study (first 160 participants) plus 1,254 subjects from 6 global collaborators. The repertoires were made available in a free public database intended to serve as a resource for research on the immune response to SARS-CoV-2. HLA class I and class II types, where available, came from metadata supplied by the sample provider rather than from assay-based typing. The material from the prospective study consisted of cDNA or gDNA derived from T cells, B-cell-depleted T cells, or PBMCs. The dataset comprised deeply sampled blood TCRbeta repertoires from subjects exposed to, actively infected with, or recovered from COVID-19. Nearly every sample came with metadata listing a de-identified subject ID, COVID-19 status, age in years and sex. Overall study outcomes, separate from this receptor: The amount of clinical and demographic metadata varied by source and participant and was provided uncurated.

Each collaborating institution followed its own protocols to collect whole blood in K2EDTA tubes. Collaborator samples were shipped for TCRbeta analysis as frozen whole blood, isolated PBMCs, or DNA extracted from either sample type. On this clone: Its binding antigen is unknown. No much larger clone is present one base from it, and per-base qualities are unavailable.

The immunoSEQ Assay, a bias-controlled multiplex PCR, was used to amplify TCRbeta CDR3 regions from genomic DNA. Concerning the study's data processing: The number of nucleated cells in each sample was estimated from the amplification of reference gene primers within the assay. To quantify the absolute abundance of each unique TCRbeta CDR3 rearrangement, sequence reads were collapsed and filtered. For each sample, productive Simpson clonality was calculated as the square root of Simpson's diversity index over productive rearrangements. TCRdb retrieved this table from immuneACCESS and kept in-frame rearrangements only. Not all clones are present; in checked studies, unresolved V genes account for under half, and no reason is known for the remainder. That table supplies the V and J calls and clone size; D and trimming were determined from the DNA. The sample table contains some 300,000 clones; only one count was recorded for more than 85% of them. Together, the top ten hold around 1.4% of the sample.

The V and J ends are trimmed by 3 bases and 3 bases, leaving 10 bases between them. As encoded in the germline V gene (reference sequence), CDR1 is SGHNT while CDR2 is YYREEE. The CDR3 has 13 amino acids, counting the end cysteine and phenylalanine. Kept here is only the CDR3 DNA, which spans 39 bases and is read in frame from base 1. Sequenced material: peripheral blood. The rearranged segments are TRBV5-4 and TRBJ2-7; no D gene call is confident. The receptor's source is a man between 65 and 85 years old with acute or convalescent COVID-19. CDR3 region: CASSSKTDYEQYF. The DNA is as follows: TGTGCCAGCAGCTCTAAGACTGACTACGAGCAGTACTTC.